These 11 T cell receptor beta chains came from one sample sequenced in a study of OX40 agonist ivuxolimab in advanced cancers. The protocol was immunoSEQ multiplex PCR, while the TCRdb copy is restricted to in-frame clones and leaves out a portion. The sample carries tens of thousands of clones, about 91% recorded once. The sample here was CD4+ or CD8+ T cells sorted from blood, taken in a trial of the OX40 agonist ivuxolimab. The receptors were sampled from an adult with an advanced solid tumor such as melanoma, head and neck, liver or kidney cancer.

This clone was observed a few times. The chain employs TRBV4-1 and TRBJ1-5; D might be TRBD1 (5 bases). Trimming removed 0 bases from V and 6 bases from J, with 6 bases in between. Per the germline V gene, CDR1 is MGHRA and CDR2 is YSYEKL. There are 13 residues in the CDR3. CDR3 DNA: TGCGCCAGCAGCCAAGAAGGGGCTCAGCCCCAGCATTTT. Protein product: CASSQEGAQPQHF.

The rearrangement uses TRBV5-1 and TRBJ2-7; TRBD2 matches at 7 bases. There are 15 residues in the CDR3. Germline loops: CDR1 SGHRS, CDR2 YFSETQ. Losses at the gene ends were 0 bases for V and 5 bases for J; bases not matched to a gene: 8. For the CDR3, the DNA is TGCGCCAGCAGCTTGGGTATGCGGGAGCCGGACGAGCAGTACTTC. Its translation: CASSLGMREPDEQYF.

Comment on this clone: The sample carries other DNA sequences with the same CDR3. This chain connects TRBV5-4 to TRBJ2-7, with 9 positions matching TRBD1. Germline CDR1 reads SGHNT; CDR2 reads YYREEE (reference sequence). V shed 0 bases, J shed 2 bases, and the junction held 0 bases outside the gene matches. The CDR3 sequence is 14 residues long. The chain's CDR3 is CASSLDRGPYEQYF. The CDR3 region has the DNA TGTGCCAGCAGCTTGGACAGGGGGCCCTACGAGCAGTACTTC.

This CDR3 reads CASSRTSNHEQFF. The CDR3 coding sequence is TGTGCCAGCAGCCGGACTAGCAACCATGAGCAGTTCTTC. The chain combines TRBV11-1 with TRBJ2-1, with TRBD2 matching over 8 bases. V was pared by 5 bases and J by 8 bases, with 5 bases of the junction left unmatched. The germline V gene encodes CDR1 SGHAT and CDR2 FQDESV (reference sequence). This CDR3 comprises 13 residues.

This chain links TRBV5-4 with TRBJ2-3; D gene unclear. V lost 3 bases, J lost 4 bases, and 9 bases lay in between. The CDR3 totals 13 residues. Germline V lookup: CDR1 SGHNT, CDR2 YYREEE (reference sequence). The chain's CDR3 is CASSSDMADTQYF. The CDR3, as DNA: TGTGCCAGCAGCTCTGACATGGCAGATACGCAGTATTTT.

This clone showed up just once. V usage is TRBV18 and J usage is TRBJ1-2, with D unclear. Germline CDR1 reads KGHSH; CDR2 reads LQKENI. The CDR3 covers 14 residues. Trimming took off 5 bases at V and 4 bases at J, with 14 bases between the two ends. CDR3 bases: TGTGCCAGCTCAGGAGAACAGAATCTCTATGGCTACACCTTC. Translating gives CASSGEQNLYGYTF.

The chain links TRBV5-4 to TRBJ1-2; D is possibly TRBD1 (6 bases). This CDR3 has 13 amino acids. Germline CDR1 is SGHNT and CDR2 is YYREEE (reference sequence). The V end was cut by 4 bases, the J end by 7 bases, with 14 bases between. CDR3 nucleotide sequence: TGTGCCAGCAGCCCAGGGGAGGCAGGTGGCTACACCTTC. Translating gives CASSPGEAGGYTF.

The rearrangement uses TRBV14 and TRBJ2-3; D unclear. The germline gives CDR1 SGHDN, CDR2 FVKESK. V was shortened by 1 base and J by 2 bases, with 10 bases between the two germline ends. This CDR3 spans 15 amino acids. CDR3 sequence: CASSQGLGYTDTQYF. In nucleotides, the CDR3 is TGTGCCAGCAGCCAAGGCCTAGGATACACAGATACGCAGTATTTT.

The chain joins TRBV18 to TRBJ1-2; D is undetermined. Germline V gene data show CDR1 as KGHSH and CDR2 as LQKENI. Trimming stripped 6 bases from V and 0 bases from J, with 14 bases between. The CDR3 runs to 15 residues. CDR3 nucleotides: TGTGCCAGCTCCCTAAATTCGGCAACTAACTATGGCTACACCTTC. It translates to CASSLNSATNYGYTF.

This chain connects TRBV19 to TRBJ2-4; 7 bases match TRBD2. This CDR3 is 15 amino acids long. Trimming at V came to 6 bases and at J to 3 bases, leaving 8 bases not matched to a gene. CDR1 LNHDA and CDR2 SQIVND come from the germline V gene (reference sequence). CDR3 amino acids: CASRALGEGKNIQYF. CDR3 bases: TGTGCCAGTAGAGCACTGGGGGAGGGCAAAAACATTCAGTACTTC.

This chain uses TRBV6-1 with TRBJ2-5, with TRBD1 matching over 10 bases. Germline V gene sequence: CDR1 MNHNS, CDR2 SASEGT. V shed 7 bases and J 5 bases; nucleotides not matched to a gene: 10. The CDR3 extends over 15 amino acids. The CDR3 bases are TGTGCCAGCATTCTCCGGACAGGGGGTTCGGAGACCCAGTACTTC. Translating gives CASILRTGGSETQYF.